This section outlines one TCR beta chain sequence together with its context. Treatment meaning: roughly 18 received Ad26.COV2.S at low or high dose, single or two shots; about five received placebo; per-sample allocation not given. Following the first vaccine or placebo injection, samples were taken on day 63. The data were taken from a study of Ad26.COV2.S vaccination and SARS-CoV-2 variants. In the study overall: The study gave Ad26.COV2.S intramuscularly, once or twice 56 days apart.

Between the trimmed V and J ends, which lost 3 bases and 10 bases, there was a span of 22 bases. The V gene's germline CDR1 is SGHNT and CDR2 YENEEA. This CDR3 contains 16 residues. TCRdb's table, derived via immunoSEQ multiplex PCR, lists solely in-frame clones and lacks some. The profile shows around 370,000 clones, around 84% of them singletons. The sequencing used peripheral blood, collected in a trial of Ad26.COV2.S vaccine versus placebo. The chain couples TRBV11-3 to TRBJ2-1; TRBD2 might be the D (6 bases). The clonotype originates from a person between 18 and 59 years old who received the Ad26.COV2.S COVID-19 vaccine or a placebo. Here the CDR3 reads CASSLGGPRPAYEQFF. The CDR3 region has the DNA TGTGCCAGCAGCTTGGGAGGCCCCAGGCCCGCTTACGAGCAGTTCTTC.